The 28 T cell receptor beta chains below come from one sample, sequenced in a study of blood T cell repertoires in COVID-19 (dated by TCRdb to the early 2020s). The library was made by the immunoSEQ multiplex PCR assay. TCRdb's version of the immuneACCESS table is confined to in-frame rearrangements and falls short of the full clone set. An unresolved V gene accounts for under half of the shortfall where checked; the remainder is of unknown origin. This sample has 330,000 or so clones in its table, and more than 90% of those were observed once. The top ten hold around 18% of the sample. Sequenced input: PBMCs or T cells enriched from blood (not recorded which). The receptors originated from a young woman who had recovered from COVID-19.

The CDR3 region has the DNA TGTGCCAGCAGTTACTCCGCGTACAGGGGGGATTCACCCCTCCACTTT. Protein product: CASSYSAYRGDSPLHF. The chain employs TRBV6-5 and TRBJ1-6, with 8 bases lining up with TRBD1. J lost 8 bases, V lost 0 bases, and 6 bases had no gene match. Germline V gives CDR1 MNHEY, CDR2 SVGAGI. This CDR3 spans 16 amino acids.

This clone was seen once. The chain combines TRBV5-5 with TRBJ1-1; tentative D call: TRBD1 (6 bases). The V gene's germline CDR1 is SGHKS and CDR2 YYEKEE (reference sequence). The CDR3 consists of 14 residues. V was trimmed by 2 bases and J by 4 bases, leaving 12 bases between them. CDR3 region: CASSFGGRGTEAFF. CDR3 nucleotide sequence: TGTGCCAGCAGCTTCGGGGGGCGAGGCACTGAAGCTTTCTTT.

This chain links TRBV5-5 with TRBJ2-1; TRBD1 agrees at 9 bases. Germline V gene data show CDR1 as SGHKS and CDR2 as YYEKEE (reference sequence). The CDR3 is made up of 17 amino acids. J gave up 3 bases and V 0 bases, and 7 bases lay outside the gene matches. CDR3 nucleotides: TGTGCCAGCAGCTTGGAGTATTTGGACAGGGGCTACAATGAGCAGTTCTTC. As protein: CASSLEYLDRGYNEQFF.

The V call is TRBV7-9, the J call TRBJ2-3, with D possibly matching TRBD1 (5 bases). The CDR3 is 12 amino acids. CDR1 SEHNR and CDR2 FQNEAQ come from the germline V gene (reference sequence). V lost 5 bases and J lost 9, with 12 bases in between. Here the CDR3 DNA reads TGTGCCAGCAGCCCGGACAAAGGGACGCAGTATTTT. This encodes CASSPDKGTQYF.

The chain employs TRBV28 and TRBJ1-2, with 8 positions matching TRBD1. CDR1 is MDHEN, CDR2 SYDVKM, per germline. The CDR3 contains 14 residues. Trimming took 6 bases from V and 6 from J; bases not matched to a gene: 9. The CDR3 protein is CASSPGGSGNGYTF. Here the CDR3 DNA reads TGTGCCAGCAGCCCAGGGGGCAGTGGTAATGGCTACACCTTC.

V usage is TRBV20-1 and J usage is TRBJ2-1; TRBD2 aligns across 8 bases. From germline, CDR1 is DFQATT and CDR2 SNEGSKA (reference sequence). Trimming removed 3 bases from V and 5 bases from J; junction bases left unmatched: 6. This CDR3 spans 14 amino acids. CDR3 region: CSASLLAEDNEQFF. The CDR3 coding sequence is TGCAGTGCTAGTTTACTAGCGGAAGACAATGAGCAGTTCTTC.

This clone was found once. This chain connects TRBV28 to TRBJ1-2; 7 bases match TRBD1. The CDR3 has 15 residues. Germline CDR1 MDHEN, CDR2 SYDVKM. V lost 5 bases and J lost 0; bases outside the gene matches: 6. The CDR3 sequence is CASSGAGTANYGYTF. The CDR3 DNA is TGTGCCAGCAGTGGCGCCGGGACAGCTAACTATGGCTACACCTTC.

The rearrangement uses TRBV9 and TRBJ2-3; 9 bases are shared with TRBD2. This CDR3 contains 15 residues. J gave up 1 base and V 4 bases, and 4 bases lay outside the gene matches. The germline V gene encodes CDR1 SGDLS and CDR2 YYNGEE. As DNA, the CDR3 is TGTGCCAGCAGCCCCCGCGGGGGGGGCACAGATACGCAGTATTTT. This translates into CASSPRGGGTDTQYF.

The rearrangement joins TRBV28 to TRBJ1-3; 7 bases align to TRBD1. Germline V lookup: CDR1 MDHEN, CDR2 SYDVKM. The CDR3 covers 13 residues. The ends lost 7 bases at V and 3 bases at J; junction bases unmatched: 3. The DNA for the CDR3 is TGTGCCAGCACTGACAGGGTTGGAAACACCATATATTTT. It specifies CASTDRVGNTIYF.

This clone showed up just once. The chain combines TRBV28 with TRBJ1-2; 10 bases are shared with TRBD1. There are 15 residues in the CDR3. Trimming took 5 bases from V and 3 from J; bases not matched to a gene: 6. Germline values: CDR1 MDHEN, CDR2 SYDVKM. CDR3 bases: TGTGCCAGCAGTGCCTCCGGGACAGGGGACTATGGCTACACCTTC. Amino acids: CASSASGTGDYGYTF.

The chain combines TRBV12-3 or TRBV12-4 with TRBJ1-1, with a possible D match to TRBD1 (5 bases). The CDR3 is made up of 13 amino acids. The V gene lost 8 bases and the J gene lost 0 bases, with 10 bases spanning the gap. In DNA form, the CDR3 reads TGTGCCAGCGGGGGGGTCATGAACACTGAAGCTTTCTTT. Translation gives CASGGVMNTEAFF.

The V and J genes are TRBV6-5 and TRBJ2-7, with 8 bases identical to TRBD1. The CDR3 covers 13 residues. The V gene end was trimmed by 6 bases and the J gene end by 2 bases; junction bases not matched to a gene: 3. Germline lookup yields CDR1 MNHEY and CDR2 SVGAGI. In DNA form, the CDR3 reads TGTGCCAGCAGGGGACAGGTTACCTACGAGCAGTACTTC. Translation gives CASRGQVTYEQYF.

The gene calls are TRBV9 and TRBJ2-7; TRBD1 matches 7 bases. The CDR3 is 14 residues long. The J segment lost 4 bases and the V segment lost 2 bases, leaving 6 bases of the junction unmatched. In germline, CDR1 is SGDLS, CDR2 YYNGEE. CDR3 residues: CASSVGTVLYEQYF. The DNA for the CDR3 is TGTGCCAGCAGCGTGGGGACAGTCCTATACGAGCAGTACTTC. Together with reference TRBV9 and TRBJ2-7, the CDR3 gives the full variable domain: DSGVTQTPKHLITATGQRVTLRCSPRSGDLSVYWYQQSLDQGLQFLIQYYNGEERAKGNILERFSAQQFPDLHSELNLSSLELGDSALYFCASSVGTVLYEQYFGPGTRLTVT.

The CDR3 DNA reads TGTGCCAGCAGTTTATCCCAGGGGGTATACGAGCAGTACTTC. Residues: CASSLSQGVYEQYF. The V gene is TRBV27, the J gene TRBJ2-7; 7 bases fit TRBD1. The junction had 3 bases not matched to a gene; V was cut back by 0 bases and J by 4 bases. The germline V gene has CDR1 MNHEY and CDR2 SMNVEV (reference sequence). The CDR3 is made up of 14 amino acids.

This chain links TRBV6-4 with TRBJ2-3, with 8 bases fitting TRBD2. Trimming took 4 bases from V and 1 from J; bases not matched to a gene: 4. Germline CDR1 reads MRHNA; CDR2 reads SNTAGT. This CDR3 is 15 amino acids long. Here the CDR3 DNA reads TGTGCCAGCAGTGGAACGACTAGCGGCACAGATACGCAGTATTTT. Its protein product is CASSGTTSGTDTQYF.

The CDR3: CASSERTGNEQFF. Written as DNA, the CDR3 is TGTGCCAGCAGTGAAAGGACAGGCAATGAGCAGTTCTTC. V gene TRBV6-1 combines with J gene TRBJ2-1; 7 nucleotides match TRBD1. The CDR3 runs 13 residues. The germline CDR1 and CDR2 sequences are MNHNS and SASEGT. Trimming took 2 bases from V and 6 from J; bases not matched to a gene: 1.

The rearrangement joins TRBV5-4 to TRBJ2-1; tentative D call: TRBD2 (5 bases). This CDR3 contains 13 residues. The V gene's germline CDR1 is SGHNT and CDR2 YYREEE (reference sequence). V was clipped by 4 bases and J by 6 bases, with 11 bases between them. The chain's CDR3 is CASSGSGSNEQFF. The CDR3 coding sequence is TGTGCCAGCAGCGGATCGGGGTCCAATGAGCAGTTCTTC.

CDR3 DNA sequence: TGCAGCGTTGAACCAGATGGAAACACCATATATTTT. This encodes CSVEPDGNTIYF. This chain joins TRBV29-1 and TRBJ1-3; D gene unclear. The CDR3 sequence is 12 residues long. Trimming removed 2 bases from V and 3 bases from J, with 5 bases in between. Germline V lookup: CDR1 SQVTM, CDR2 ANQGSEA.

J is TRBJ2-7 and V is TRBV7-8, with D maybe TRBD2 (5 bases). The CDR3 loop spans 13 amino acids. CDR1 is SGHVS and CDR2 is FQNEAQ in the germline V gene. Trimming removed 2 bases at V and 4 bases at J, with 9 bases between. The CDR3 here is CASSLRTEYEQYF. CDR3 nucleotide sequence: TGTGCCAGCAGCTTAAGGACTGAGTACGAGCAGTACTTC.

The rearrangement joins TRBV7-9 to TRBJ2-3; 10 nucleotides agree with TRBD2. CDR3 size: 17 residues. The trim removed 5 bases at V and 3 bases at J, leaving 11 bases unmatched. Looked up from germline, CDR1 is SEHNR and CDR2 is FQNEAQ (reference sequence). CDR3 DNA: TGTGCCAGCAGCCTACCAGCGGGAGGGATGGGAACAGATACGCAGTATTTT. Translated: CASSLPAGGMGTDTQYF.

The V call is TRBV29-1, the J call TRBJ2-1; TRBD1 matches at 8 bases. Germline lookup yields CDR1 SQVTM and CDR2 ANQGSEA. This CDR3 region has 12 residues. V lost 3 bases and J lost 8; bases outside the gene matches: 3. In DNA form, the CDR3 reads TGCAGCGTTGACGCAGGGGGCGATGAGCAGTTCTTC. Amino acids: CSVDAGGDEQFF.

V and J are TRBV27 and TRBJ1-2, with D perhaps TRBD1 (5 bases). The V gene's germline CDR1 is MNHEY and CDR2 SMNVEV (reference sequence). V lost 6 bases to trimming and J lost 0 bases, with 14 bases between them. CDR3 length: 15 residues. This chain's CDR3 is CASRSTVLANYGYTF. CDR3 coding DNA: TGTGCCAGCAGATCGACAGTTTTAGCTAACTATGGCTACACCTTC.

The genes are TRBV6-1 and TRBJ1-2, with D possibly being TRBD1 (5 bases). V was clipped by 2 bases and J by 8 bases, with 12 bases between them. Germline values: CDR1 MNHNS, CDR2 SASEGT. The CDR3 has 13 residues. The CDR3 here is CASSESRTFGYTF. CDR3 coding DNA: TGTGCCAGCAGTGAATCTAGGACATTCGGCTACACCTTC.

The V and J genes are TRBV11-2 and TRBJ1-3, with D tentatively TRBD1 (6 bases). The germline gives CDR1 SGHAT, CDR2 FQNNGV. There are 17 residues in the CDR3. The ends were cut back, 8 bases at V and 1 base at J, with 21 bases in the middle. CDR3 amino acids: CASGRGNTQVSGNTIYF. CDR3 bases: TGTGCCAGCGGCAGGGGTAATACGCAAGTATCTGGAAACACCATATATTTT.

The CDR3 protein is CASSLQWTGELFF. In DNA form, the CDR3 reads TGCGCCAGCAGCCTGCAGTGGACCGGGGAGCTGTTTTTT. V usage is TRBV4-1 and J usage is TRBJ2-2; D not resolved. The CDR3 sequence is 13 residues long. The V end lost 4 bases, the J end lost 5 bases, and 8 bases lay between the germline ends. CDR1 and CDR2 from the germline V gene are MGHRA and YSYEKL.

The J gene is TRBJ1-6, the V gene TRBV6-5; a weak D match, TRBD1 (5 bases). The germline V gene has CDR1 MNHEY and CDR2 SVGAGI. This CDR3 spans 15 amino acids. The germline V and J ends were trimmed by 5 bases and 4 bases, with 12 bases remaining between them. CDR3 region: CASSQRQPYNSPLHF. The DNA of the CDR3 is TGTGCCAGCAGTCAGCGACAGCCTTATAATTCACCCCTCCACTTT.

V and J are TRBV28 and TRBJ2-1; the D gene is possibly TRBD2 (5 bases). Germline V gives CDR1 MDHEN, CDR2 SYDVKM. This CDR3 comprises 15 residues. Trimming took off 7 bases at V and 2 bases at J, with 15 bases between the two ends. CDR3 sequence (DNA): TGTGCCAGCACCCCCATGGGGAGCACCTACAATGAGCAGTTCTTC. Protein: CASTPMGSTYNEQFF.

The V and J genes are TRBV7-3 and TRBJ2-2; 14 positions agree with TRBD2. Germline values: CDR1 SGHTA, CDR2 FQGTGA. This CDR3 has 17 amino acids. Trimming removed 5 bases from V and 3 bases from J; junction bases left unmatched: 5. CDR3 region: CASSPTSGRAHTGELFF. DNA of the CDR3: TGTGCCAGCAGCCCGACTAGCGGGAGGGCACACACCGGGGAGCTGTTTTTT.